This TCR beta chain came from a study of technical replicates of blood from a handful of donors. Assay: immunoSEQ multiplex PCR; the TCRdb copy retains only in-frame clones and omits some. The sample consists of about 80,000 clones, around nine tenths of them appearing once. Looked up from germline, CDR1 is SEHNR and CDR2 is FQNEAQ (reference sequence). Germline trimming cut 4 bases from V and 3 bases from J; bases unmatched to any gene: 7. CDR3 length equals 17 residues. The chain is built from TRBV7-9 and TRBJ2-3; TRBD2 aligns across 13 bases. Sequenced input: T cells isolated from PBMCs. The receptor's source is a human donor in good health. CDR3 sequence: CASSSGLAGVRTDTQYF. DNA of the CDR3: TGTGCCAGCAGCTCCGGACTAGCGGGAGTAAGGACAGATACGCAGTATTTT.